Presented here are 13 T cell receptor beta chains from one specimen sequenced in a study of cytomegalovirus exposure and HLA in healthy donors. The PCR employed 60 Vbeta primers together with 13 Jbeta primers. Repertoires were generated with immunoSEQ multiplex PCR, while TCRdb's copy carries only in-frame clones and drops some. This sample carries about 59,000 clones, 75% to 85% of them seen once, and the ten largest clones take about 4%. The material sequenced was PBMCs. These receptors were taken from a woman aged 40-49 years in good health and CMV-seronegative.

The chain combines TRBV5-8 with TRBJ1-1, with D maybe TRBD1 (5 bases). The CDR3 has 14 amino acids. The V end lost 4 bases, the J end lost 2 bases, and 12 bases lay between the germline ends. Germline V CDR1 and CDR2: SGHTS, YDEGEE. CDR3 protein: CASSPYQGNTEAFF. The CDR3 DNA reads as TGTGCCAGCAGCCCCTATCAGGGAAACACTGAAGCTTTCTTT.

This clone was detected a few times. The rearrangement joins TRBV7-2 to TRBJ1-1, with TRBD1 as a possible D gene (5 bases). Trimming cost V 3 bases and J 5 bases, with 13 bases left between them. CDR3 length: 14 amino acids. Germline V gene sequence: CDR1 SGHTA, CDR2 FQGNSA. The CDR3 DNA reads as TGTGCCAGCAGCTTCCAGGGAGGTAAGACTGAAGCTTTCTTT. Protein sequence: CASSFQGGKTEAFF.

The chain uses TRBV20-1 and TRBJ2-5; D uncertain. With 3 bases removed from V and 7 bases from J, the gap between germline ends came to 9 bases. CDR3 size: 11 residues. Germline-derived CDR1 and CDR2 are DFQATT and SNEGSKA (reference sequence). CDR3 sequence (DNA): TGCAGTGCTAGCAAGCCGGGGACCCAGTACTTC. Residues: CSASKPGTQYF.

This chain links TRBV7-6 with TRBJ2-6; 7 bases match TRBD1. The CDR3 runs 19 residues. CDR1 SGHVS and CDR2 FNYEAQ come from the germline V gene. V dropped 3 bases and J dropped 0; count of bases not matched to a gene: 11. DNA for the CDR3: TGTGCCAGCAGCTTTAAAACCGGGACAGCCGACTCTGGGGCCAACGTCCTGACTTTC. Its translation: CASSFKTGTADSGANVLTF.

This clone has only one observation. This chain uses TRBV4-1 with TRBJ2-7; perhaps TRBD1 as D (6 bases). The CDR3 spans 14 residues. V was trimmed by 2 bases and J by 4 bases, leaving 12 bases between them. Germline V gene data show CDR1 as MGHRA and CDR2 as YSYEKL. As DNA, the CDR3 is TGCGCCAGCAGCCAACGGACAGTAGCATACGAGCAGTACTTC. Its protein is CASSQRTVAYEQYF.

This clone has just a few counts. V and J are TRBV28 and TRBJ2-7; 11 positions match TRBD1. This CDR3 region has 15 residues. V shed 8 bases, J shed 5 bases, and the junction held 11 bases outside the gene matches. Germline lookup yields CDR1 MDHEN and CDR2 SYDVKM. The CDR3 reads CASPPLGQGVHEQYF. Written as DNA, the CDR3 is TGTGCCAGCCCCCCCTTGGGACAGGGGGTCCACGAGCAGTACTTC.

This clone has just one count. The gene calls are TRBV2 and TRBJ1-1, with D possibly TRBD1 on 5 matching bases. This CDR3 region has 13 residues. In germline, CDR1 is SNHLY, CDR2 FYNNEI. The germline V and J ends were trimmed by 4 bases and 7 bases, with 13 bases remaining between them. Here the CDR3 reads CASSGVGGLEAFF. The DNA for the CDR3 is TGTGCCAGCAGTGGGGTCGGGGGACTTGAAGCTTTCTTT.

This chain connects TRBV9 to TRBJ2-2; a possible D gene is TRBD2 (6 bases). The CDR3 has 14 residues. V lost 7 bases and J lost 5, with 15 bases in between. Germline CDR1 and CDR2: SGDLS and YYNGEE. CDR3 DNA sequence: TGTGCCAGCGCCGGGACTTCGATTACCGGGGAGCTGTTTTTT. Protein: CASAGTSITGELFF.

The chain employs TRBV7-2 and TRBJ1-1, with D unresolved. Germline lookup yields CDR1 SGHTA and CDR2 FQGNSA. The germline V and J ends were trimmed by 5 bases and 10 bases, with 17 bases remaining between them. The CDR3 runs 13 residues. The CDR3 DNA follows: TGTGCCAGCAGCCCCATGGGAGACGGGGTAGCTTTCTTT. It translates to CASSPMGDGVAFF.

This CDR3 is CASSERTGGQYF. The CDR3 DNA is TGTGCCAGCAGTGAACGGACAGGGGGCCAGTATTTT. The chain combines TRBV25-1 with TRBJ2-3; 11 bases line up with TRBD1. This CDR3 contains 12 residues. The V gene's germline CDR1 is MGHDK and CDR2 SYGVNS. J was trimmed by 12 bases and V by 2 bases; bases with no gene match: 1.

The rearrangement links TRBV7-8 to TRBJ2-3; a weak D match, TRBD2 (5 bases). Germline V gene lookup returns CDR1 SGHVS and CDR2 FQNEAQ. This CDR3 is 16 amino acids long. V was trimmed by 4 bases and J by 0 bases, leaving 14 bases between them. CDR3 sequence: CASSSDTSSSTDTQYF. CDR3 coding DNA: TGTGCCAGCAGCTCAGACACTAGTTCTAGCACAGATACGCAGTATTTT. Full variable domain (rest looked up from reference TRBV7-8 and TRBJ2-3): GAGVSQSPRYKVAKRGQDVALRCDPISGHVSLFWYQQALGQGPEFLTYFQNEAQLDKSGLPSDRFFAERPEGSVSTLKIQRTQQEDSAVYLCASSSDTSSSTDTQYFGPGTRLTVL.

The chain combines TRBV23-1 with TRBJ1-3, with D maybe TRBD1 (5 bases). TRBV23-1 is classed as an ORF, of uncertain function. This CDR3 is 13 amino acids long. V lost 4 bases and J 9 bases, leaving 13 bases between the germline ends. CDR3 loop: CASSPLPGGTIYF. As DNA, the CDR3 is TGCGCCAGCAGTCCCCTCCCGGGGGGCACCATATATTTT.

The chain has TRBV5-1 and TRBJ2-2; 7 bases are shared with TRBD2. This CDR3 region has 16 residues. The germline CDR1 and CDR2 sequences are SGHRS and YFSETQ. With V trimmed by 4 bases and J by 7 bases, 13 bases remained unmatched. Written as DNA, the CDR3 is TGCGCCAGCAGCCCGGACGGGGGGTATTCCATCGGGGAGCTGTTTTTT. Its translation is CASSPDGGYSIGELFF.